This is a list of T cell receptor beta chains from one sample in a study of shared clonotypes between healthy human individuals. The assay was immunoSEQ multiplex PCR, and TCRdb's table has in-frame clones only and misses some. The data contain 2 million to 3 million clones, approximately 93% of them singletons. Material: naive CD4+ T cells from PBMCs. The source of these receptors is a man between 18 and 29 years old in good health. Some clones in this sample may be carry-over from other donors' samples. Each CDR3 is given with its conserved first and last residue. Each record gives: V gene, D gene, clone size, J gene, CDR3 length, CDR3 DNA, CDR3 protein. D genes are given only for firm matches. Size tells how often a clone was seen (once, few, many) or the class of an expanded clone, and some rows leave it out.

TRBV28	.	.	TRBJ2-7	12	TGTGCCACCGACCGCCCCTCGGGCGAGCAGTACTTC	CATDRPSGEQYF
TRBV5-1	.	.	TRBJ2-5	13	TGCGCCAGCAGCTTGGAACGGGCGAAGACCCAGTACTTC	CASSLERAKTQYF
TRBV6-1	TRBD2	.	TRBJ2-1	15	TGTGCCAGCAGTGAACGACTAGCTTCCTACAATGAGCAGTTCTTC	CASSERLASYNEQFF
TRBV7-2	.	once	TRBJ1-2	14	TGTGCCAGCAGCTTGATTCAGGGGCCCTATGGCTACACCTTC	CASSLIQGPYGYTF
TRBV7-9	.	once	TRBJ2-2	12	TGTGCCAGCGGCAGGCTAACCGGGGAGCTGTTTTTT	CASGRLTGELFF
TRBV29-1	.	.	TRBJ2-3	16	TGCAGCGTTGATAGGGGGCCCGGGAGGGCCCGAGATACGCAGTATTTT	CSVDRGPGRARDTQYF
TRBV7-3	.	.	TRBJ1-6	18	TGTGCCAGCAGCTTAATCGGGATCCAAAAGGGAGTTCCTACACCCCTCCACTTT	CASSLIGIQKGVPTPLHF
TRBV7-9	.	.	TRBJ2-7	12	TGTGCCAGCAGCGGGGGAGTATCCGAGCAGTACTTC	CASSGGVSEQYF
TRBV19	.	.	TRBJ2-6	15	TGTGCCAGTAGTATTTCGGGGTCTGGGGCCAACGTCCTGACTTTC	CASSISGSGANVLTF
TRBV10-3	.	.	TRBJ2-2	12	TGTGCCATCAGCCCCCTGGGCGGGGAGCTGTTTTTT	CAISPLGGELFF
TRBV10-1	.	.	TRBJ1-3	10	TGCGCCTTAGTGGGGAACACCATATATTTT	CALVGNTIYF
TRBV6-5	.	.	TRBJ1-2	13	TGTGCCAGCAGGCCGACAGCCCACTATGGCTACACCTTC	CASRPTAHYGYTF
TRBV28	TRBD2	.	TRBJ2-2	17	TGTGCCAGCAGTACCCCTCTAGGACTAGCGGGGGCCGGGGAGCTGTTTTTT	CASSTPLGLAGAGELFF
TRBV28	.	.	TRBJ1-5	15	TGTGCCAGCAGACCTGGGGGGGCTCTGAATCAGCCCCAGCATTTT	CASRPGGALNQPQHF
TRBV10-2	.	.	TRBJ2-7	14	TGCGCCAGCAGTGCGACAGGAGCCACCTACGAGCAGTACTTC	CASSATGATYEQYF
TRBV6-1	.	.	TRBJ1-3	16	TGTGCCAGCAGTGAACGGGAGGCCAGCTCTGGAAACACCATATATTTT	CASSEREASSGNTIYF
TRBV18	TRBD1	few	TRBJ1-5	15	TGTGCCAGCTCACAAGGGACAGGGGGGAATCAGCCCCAGCATTTT	CASSQGTGGNQPQHF
TRBV5-1	.	.	TRBJ2-7	15	TGCGCCAGCAGCTTGGACGGGAGAAGCTCCTACGAGCAGTACTTC	CASSLDGRSSYEQYF
TRBV27	TRBD1	.	TRBJ1-1	14	TGTGCCAGCAACCGACAGGGGGCGCGTACTGAAGCTTTCTTT	CASNRQGARTEAFF
TRBV28	TRBD1	once	TRBJ1-2	16	TGTGCCAGCACCAATCGAGGACAGGGGCTCACGTATGGCTACACCTTC	CASTNRGQGLTYGYTF
TRBV29-1	.	.	TRBJ2-3	12	TGCAGCGTCGGGGACAAGACAGATACGCAGTATTTT	CSVGDKTDTQYF
TRBV19	.	.	TRBJ2-7	14	TGTGCCAGTAGGTATTCCCGGGACACCTACGAGCAGTACTTC	CASRYSRDTYEQYF
TRBV7-9	.	once	TRBJ2-1	15	TGTGCCAGCAGCTCGACAACCCAGGGTGTCAATGAGCAGTTCTTC	CASSSTTQGVNEQFF
TRBV18	TRBD1	.	TRBJ1-2	14	TGTGCCAGCTCACCACAAGGGACAGGCTATGGCTACACCTTC	CASSPQGTGYGYTF
TRBV5-4	TRBD2	.	TRBJ2-7	14	TGTGCCAGCAGCTCGGCTAGCGGCTCCTACGAGCAGTACTTC	CASSSASGSYEQYF
TRBV4-2	TRBD1	.	TRBJ2-7	16	TGTGCCAGCAGCCAAAATTCACGGCAGGGGGCCTACGAGCAGTACTTC	CASSQNSRQGAYEQYF
TRBV28	TRBD1	.	TRBJ2-1	15	TGTGCCAGCAGTCCAACGGGGACAGCTGCCAATGAGCAGTTCTTC	CASSPTGTAANEQFF
TRBV6-5	.	.	TRBJ2-5	14	TGTGCCAGCAGTAATCGGGGCTCGGGGGAGACCCAGTACTTC	CASSNRGSGETQYF
TRBV7-2	TRBD2	.	TRBJ2-7	15	TGTGCCAGCAGCGTTAGCGGGTCCTACTCCTACGAGCAGTACTTC	CASSVSGSYSYEQYF
TRBV28	TRBD1	.	TRBJ1-6	15	TGTGCCAGCAGTCCCTCTGACAGGGGGAATTCACCCCTCCACTTT	CASSPSDRGNSPLHF
TRBV19	TRBD1	.	TRBJ1-1	14	TGTGCCAGTAGTCCACAAGGGACAGCTGCTGAAGCTTTCTTT	CASSPQGTAAEAFF
TRBV11-1	.	.	TRBJ2-7	13	TGTGCCAGCAAAGACGGGTCTCGGCACGAGCAGTACTTC	CASKDGSRHEQYF
TRBV7-2	TRBD2	.	TRBJ2-1	15	TGTGCCAGCAACCCAAGACTAGCGGGTTACAATGAGCAGTTCTTC	CASNPRLAGYNEQFF
TRBV7-3	.	.	TRBJ2-1	16	TGTGCCAGCAGCTCCACCGACAGGATTGGGAAGAATGAGCAGTTCTTC	CASSSTDRIGKNEQFF
TRBV5-4	.	.	TRBJ2-5	17	TGTGCCAGCAGCTTAGGTCCAGGAGGGCCCCTCCAAGAGACCCAGTACTTC	CASSLGPGGPLQETQYF
TRBV19	.	.	TRBJ1-4	16	TGTGCCAGTAGTATAGCAGGAGGGGCGAATAATGAAAAACTGTTTTTT	CASSIAGGANNEKLFF
TRBV6-6	TRBD1	.	TRBJ1-2	14	TGTGCCAGCAGACGACAGGGACCTAACTATGGCTACACCTTC	CASRRQGPNYGYTF
TRBV6-5	TRBD1	.	TRBJ1-2	14	TGTGCCAGCAAAGGGGGCAGGGTGAACTATGGCTACACCTTC	CASKGGRVNYGYTF
TRBV4-3	.	once	TRBJ1-5	13	TGCGCCAGCAGCCAAGATGTTAATCAGCCCCAGCATTTT	CASSQDVNQPQHF
TRBV30	TRBD1	.	TRBJ2-7	14	TGTGCCTGGAGGACACAGGGGGCCCGTAACGAGCAGTACTTC	CAWRTQGARNEQYF
TRBV25-1	TRBD1	.	TRBJ1-1	13	TGTGCCAGCAGACAGACAGGGGGCACTGAAGCTTTCTTT	CASRQTGGTEAFF
TRBV5-1	.	.	TRBJ1-3	15	TGCGCCAGCAGCCTGGGACACCAATCTGGAAACACCATATATTTT	CASSLGHQSGNTIYF